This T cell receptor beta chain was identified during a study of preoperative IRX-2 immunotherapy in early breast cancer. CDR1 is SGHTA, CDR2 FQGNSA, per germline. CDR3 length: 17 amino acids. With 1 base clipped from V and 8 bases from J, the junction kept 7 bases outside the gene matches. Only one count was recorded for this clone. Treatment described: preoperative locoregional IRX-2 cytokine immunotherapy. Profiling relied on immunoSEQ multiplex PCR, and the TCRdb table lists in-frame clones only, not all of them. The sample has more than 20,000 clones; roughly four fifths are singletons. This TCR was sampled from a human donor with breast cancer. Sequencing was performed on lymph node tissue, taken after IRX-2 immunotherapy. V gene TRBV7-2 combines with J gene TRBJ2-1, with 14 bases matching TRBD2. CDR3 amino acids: CASSLGLGTSGRYEQFF. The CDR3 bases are TGTGCCAGCAGCTTAGGTTTGGGGACTAGCGGGAGATATGAGCAGTTCTTC.